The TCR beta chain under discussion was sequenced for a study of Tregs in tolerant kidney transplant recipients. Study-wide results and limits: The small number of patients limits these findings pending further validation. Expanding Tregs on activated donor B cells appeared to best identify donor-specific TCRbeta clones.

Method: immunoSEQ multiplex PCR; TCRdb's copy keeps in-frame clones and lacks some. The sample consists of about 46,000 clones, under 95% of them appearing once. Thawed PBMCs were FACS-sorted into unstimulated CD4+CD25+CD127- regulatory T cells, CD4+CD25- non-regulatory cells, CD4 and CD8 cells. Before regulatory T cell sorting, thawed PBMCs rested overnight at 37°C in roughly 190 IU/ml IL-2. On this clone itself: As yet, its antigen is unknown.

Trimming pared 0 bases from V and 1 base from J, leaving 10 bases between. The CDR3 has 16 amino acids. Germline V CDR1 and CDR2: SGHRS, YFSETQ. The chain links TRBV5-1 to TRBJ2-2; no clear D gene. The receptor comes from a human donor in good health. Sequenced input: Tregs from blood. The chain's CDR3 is CASSLVVALNTGELFF. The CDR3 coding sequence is TGCGCCAGCAGCTTGGTCGTAGCACTGAACACCGGGGAGCTGTTTTTT.